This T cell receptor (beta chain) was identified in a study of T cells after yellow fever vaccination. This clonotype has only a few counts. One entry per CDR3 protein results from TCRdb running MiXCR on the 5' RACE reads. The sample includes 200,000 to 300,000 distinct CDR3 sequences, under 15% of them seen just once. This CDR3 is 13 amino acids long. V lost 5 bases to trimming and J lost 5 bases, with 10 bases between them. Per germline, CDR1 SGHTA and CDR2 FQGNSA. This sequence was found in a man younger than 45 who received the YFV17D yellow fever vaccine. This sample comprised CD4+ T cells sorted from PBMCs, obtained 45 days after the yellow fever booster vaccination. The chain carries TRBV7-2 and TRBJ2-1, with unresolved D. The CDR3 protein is CASSISPNNEQFF. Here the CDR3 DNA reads TGTGCCAGCAGCATTAGTCCAAACAATGAGCAGTTCTTC.